A single sample gave rise to the 13 T cell receptor beta chains below, sequenced in a study of blood T cell repertoires in COVID-19. Repertoires were generated with immunoSEQ multiplex PCR, while TCRdb's copy carries only in-frame clones and drops some. This table holds approximately 300,000 clones, approximately 86% found once. Specimen: peripheral blood. The receptors were sampled from a woman aged 45-59 years who had recovered from COVID-19.

The rearrangement joins TRBV11-1 to TRBJ1-2, with D possibly matching TRBD1 (6 bases). The CDR3 is made up of 13 amino acids. V gave up 1 base and J gave up 8 bases, with 11 bases separating them. The V gene's germline CDR1 is SGHAT and CDR2 FQDESV (reference sequence). CDR3 coding DNA: TGTGCCAGCAGCTTAGGGCCAGGGGACGGCTACACCTTC. This gives the protein CASSLGPGDGYTF.

The V call is TRBV6-4, the J call TRBJ2-3; 12 bases agree with TRBD2. CDR3 length: 16 amino acids. Germline CDR1 and CDR2: MRHNA and SNTAGT. The ends lost 5 bases at V and 2 bases at J; junction bases unmatched: 5. As DNA, the CDR3 is TGTGCCAGCAGTCCCCTAGCGGGAGGGCCCACAGATACGCAGTATTTT. This encodes CASSPLAGGPTDTQYF.

This clone occurred once. The rearrangement links TRBV19 to TRBJ1-1; D call uncertain. The V gene lost 3 bases and the J gene lost 3 bases, with 8 bases spanning the gap. This CDR3 contains 13 residues. Germline V CDR1 and CDR2: LNHDA, SQIVND (reference sequence). The CDR3 DNA reads as TGTGCCAGTAGTATGGACTGGGACACTGAAGCTTTCTTT. Protein product: CASSMDWDTEAFF.

The chain uses TRBV12-5 and TRBJ1-1, with D tentatively TRBD1 (6 bases). The CDR3 covers 14 residues. The V end was cut by 6 bases, the J end by 1 base, with 12 bases between. CDR1 and CDR2 from the germline V gene are LGHNT and FRNRAP. DNA for the CDR3: TGTGCTAGTGGCCCCGGACAGAGGAACACTGAAGCTTTCTTT. Translating gives CASGPGQRNTEAFF.

This chain joins TRBV5-6 and TRBJ1-5; TRBD1 might be the D (5 bases). The CDR3 spans 15 residues. Trimming took 3 bases from V and 4 from J, leaving 14 bases between them. Germline V gives CDR1 SGHDT, CDR2 YYEEEE. CDR3: CASSSRGGGNQPQHF. The CDR3 DNA reads TGTGCCAGCAGCTCCCGAGGCGGGGGAAATCAGCCCCAGCATTTT.

The genes are TRBV9 and TRBJ2-3; D gene unclear. The germline V and J ends were trimmed by 4 bases and 3 bases, with 18 bases remaining between them. CDR1 is SGDLS, CDR2 YYNGEE, per germline. The CDR3 is 16 residues long. CDR3 coding DNA: TGTGCCAGCAGCCCGAGTCTTGCGCGGCGTACAGATACGCAGTATTTT. It specifies CASSPSLARRTDTQYF. Complete variable domain (other parts from reference TRBV9 and TRBJ2-3): DSGVTQTPKHLITATGQRVTLRCSPRSGDLSVYWYQQSLDQGLQFLIQYYNGEERAKGNILERFSAQQFPDLHSELNLSSLELGDSALYFCASSPSLARRTDTQYFGPGTRLTVL.

This chain connects TRBV5-1 to TRBJ2-1, with 9 nucleotides matching TRBD2. Germline CDR1 SGHRS, CDR2 YFSETQ. CDR3 length: 18 amino acids. V gave up 3 bases and J gave up 1 base; unmatched junction bases: 11. In DNA form, the CDR3 reads TGCGCCAGCAGCTGGGGGTTATTAGCGGGGGAGTCCTACAATGAGCAGTTCTTC. This gives the protein CASSWGLLAGESYNEQFF.

The CDR3 DNA is TGTGCCAGCAGCTTAGTTTGGGAGAGGGATGAAAAACTGTTTTTT. Its translation: CASSLVWERDEKLFF. V is TRBV7-2 and J is TRBJ1-4; D remains ambiguous. Germline-derived CDR1 and CDR2 are SGHTA and FQGNSA. The CDR3 spans 15 residues. Trimming removed 1 base at V and 6 bases at J, with 12 bases between.

V gene TRBV7-2 combines with J gene TRBJ2-7, with 7 nucleotides matching TRBD2. The CDR3 has 15 amino acids. Germline V gene sequence: CDR1 SGHTA, CDR2 FQGNSA. V dropped 5 bases and J dropped 1; count of bases not matched to a gene: 8. CDR3 in amino acids: CASSPGGSRSYEQYF. CDR3 bases: TGTGCCAGCAGCCCGGGGGGTAGCAGGTCCTACGAGCAGTACTTC.

This rearrangement joins TRBV30 to TRBJ2-7; D unclear. This CDR3 spans 13 amino acids. In germline, CDR1 is GTSNPN, CDR2 SVGIG (reference sequence). V was trimmed by 7 bases and J by 0 bases, leaving 13 bases between them. The CDR3 here is CASQNLPSYEQYF. DNA for the CDR3: TGTGCCTCCCAGAACCTCCCCTCCTACGAGCAGTACTTC.

This clone was seen a few times. The chain carries TRBV7-2 and TRBJ2-5; 14 nucleotides match TRBD2. The length of the CDR3 is 17 residues. J was trimmed by 4 bases and V by 4 bases; bases with no gene match: 8. Germline V gives CDR1 SGHTA, CDR2 FQGNSA. The CDR3 DNA sequence: TGTGCCAGCAGCTCACTCCCGGGACTAGCGGGAGTAGAGACCCAGTACTTC. Its protein is CASSSLPGLAGVETQYF.

The chain uses TRBV10-1 and TRBJ2-2, with 12 positions matching TRBD2. Germline CDR1 is WNHNN and CDR2 is SYGVQD (reference sequence). Unmatched junction bases numbered 3, after V lost 0 bases and J lost 7 bases. The CDR3 spans 16 residues. The CDR3 here is CASSESGLAGIGELFF. In DNA form, the CDR3 reads TGCGCCAGCAGTGAGTCAGGACTAGCGGGAATCGGGGAGCTGTTTTTT.

This chain connects TRBV9 to TRBJ2-4; 13 bases match TRBD2. The CDR3 has 16 residues. Trimming took 4 bases from V and 9 from J; bases not matched to a gene: 10. Germline CDR1 reads SGDLS; CDR2 reads YYNGEE. CDR3 in amino acids: CASSPGTSGIETIQYF. CDR3 in DNA: TGTGCCAGCAGCCCGGGGACTAGCGGGATAGAAACCATTCAGTACTTC.